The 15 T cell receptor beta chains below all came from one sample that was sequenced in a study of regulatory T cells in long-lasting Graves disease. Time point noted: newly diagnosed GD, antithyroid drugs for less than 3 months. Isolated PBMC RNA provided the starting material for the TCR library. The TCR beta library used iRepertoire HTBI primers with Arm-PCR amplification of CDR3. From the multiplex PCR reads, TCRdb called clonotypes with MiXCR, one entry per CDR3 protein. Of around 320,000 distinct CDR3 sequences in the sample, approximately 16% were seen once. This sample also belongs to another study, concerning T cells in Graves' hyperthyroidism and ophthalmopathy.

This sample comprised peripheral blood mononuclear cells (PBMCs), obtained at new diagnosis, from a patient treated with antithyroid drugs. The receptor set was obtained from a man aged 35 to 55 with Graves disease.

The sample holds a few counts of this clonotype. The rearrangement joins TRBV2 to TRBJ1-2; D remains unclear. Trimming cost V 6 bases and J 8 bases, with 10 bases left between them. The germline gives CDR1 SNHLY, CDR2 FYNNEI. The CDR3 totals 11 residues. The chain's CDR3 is CASRYDGGYTF. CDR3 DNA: TGTGCCAGCAGATATGACGGCGGCTACACCTTC.

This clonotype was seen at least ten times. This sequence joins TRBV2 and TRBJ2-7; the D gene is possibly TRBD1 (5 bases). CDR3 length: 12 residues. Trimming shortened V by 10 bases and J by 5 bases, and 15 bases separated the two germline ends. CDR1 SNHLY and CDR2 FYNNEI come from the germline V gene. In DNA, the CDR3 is TGTGCCACGACCCCAGGGATCCACGAGCAGTACTTC. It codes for CATTPGIHEQYF.

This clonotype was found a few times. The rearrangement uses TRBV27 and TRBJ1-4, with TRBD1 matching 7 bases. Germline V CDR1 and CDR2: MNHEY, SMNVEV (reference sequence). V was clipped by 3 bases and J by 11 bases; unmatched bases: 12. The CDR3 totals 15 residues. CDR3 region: CASSFRSGAGGKLFF. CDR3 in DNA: TGTGCCAGCAGTTTTCGGTCGGGGGCAGGGGGGAAACTGTTTTTT.

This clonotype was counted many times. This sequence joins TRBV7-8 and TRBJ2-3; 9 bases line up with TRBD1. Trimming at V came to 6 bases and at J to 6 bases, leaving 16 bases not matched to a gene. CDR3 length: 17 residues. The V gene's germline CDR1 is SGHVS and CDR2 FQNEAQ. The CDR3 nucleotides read TGTGCCAGCAGGATATCCCGACCGGGACAGGGTCCTGATACGCAGTATTTT. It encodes CASRISRPGQGPDTQYF.

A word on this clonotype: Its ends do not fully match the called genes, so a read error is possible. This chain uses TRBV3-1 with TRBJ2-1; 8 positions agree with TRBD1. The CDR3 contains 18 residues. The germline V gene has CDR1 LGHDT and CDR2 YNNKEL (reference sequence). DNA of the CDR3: TGTGCCAGCACCCAAAGGGCCGGCGGACAGGGAGCCTACAATGAGCAGTTCTTC. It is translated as CASTQRAGGQGAYNEQFF.

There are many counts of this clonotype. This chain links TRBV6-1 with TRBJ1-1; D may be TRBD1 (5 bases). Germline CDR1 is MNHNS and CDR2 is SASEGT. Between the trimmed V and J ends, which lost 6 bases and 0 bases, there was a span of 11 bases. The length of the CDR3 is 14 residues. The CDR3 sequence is CASRPGSVNTEAFF. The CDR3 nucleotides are TGTGCCAGCAGGCCAGGGTCGGTGAACACTGAAGCTTTCTTT.

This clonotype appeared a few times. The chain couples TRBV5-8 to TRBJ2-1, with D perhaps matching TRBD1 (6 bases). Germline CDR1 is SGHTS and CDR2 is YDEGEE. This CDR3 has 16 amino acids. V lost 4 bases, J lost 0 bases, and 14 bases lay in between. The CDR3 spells CASSQGQSSSYNEQFF. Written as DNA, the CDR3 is TGTGCCAGCAGCCAAGGACAGTCCAGCTCCTACAATGAGCAGTTCTTC.

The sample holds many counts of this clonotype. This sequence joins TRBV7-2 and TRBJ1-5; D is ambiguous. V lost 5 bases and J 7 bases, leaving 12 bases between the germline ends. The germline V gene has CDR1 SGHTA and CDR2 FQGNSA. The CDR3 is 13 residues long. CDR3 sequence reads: CASSPASPQPQHF. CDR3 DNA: TGTGCCAGCAGCCCCGCGTCCCCCCAGCCCCAGCATTTT. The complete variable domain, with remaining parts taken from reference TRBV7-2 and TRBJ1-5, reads GAGVSQSPSNKVTEKGKDVELRCDPISGHTALYWYRQSLGQGLEFLIYFQGNSAPDKSGLPSDRFSAERTGGSVSTLTIQRTQQEDSAVYLCASSPASPQPQHFGDGTRLSIL.

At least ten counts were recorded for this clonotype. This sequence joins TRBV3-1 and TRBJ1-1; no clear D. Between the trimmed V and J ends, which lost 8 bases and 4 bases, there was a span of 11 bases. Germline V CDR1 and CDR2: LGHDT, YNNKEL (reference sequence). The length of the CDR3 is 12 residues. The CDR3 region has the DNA TGTGCCAGCGGTGGGAGAGGCACTGAAGCTTTCTTT. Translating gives CASGGRGTEAFF. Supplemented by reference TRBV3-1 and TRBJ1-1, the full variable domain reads DTAVSQTPKYLVTQMGNDKSIKCEQNLGHDTMYWYKQDSKKFLKIMFSYNNKELIINETVPNRFSPKSPDKAHLNLHINSLELGDSAVYFCASGGRGTEAFFGQGTRLTVV.

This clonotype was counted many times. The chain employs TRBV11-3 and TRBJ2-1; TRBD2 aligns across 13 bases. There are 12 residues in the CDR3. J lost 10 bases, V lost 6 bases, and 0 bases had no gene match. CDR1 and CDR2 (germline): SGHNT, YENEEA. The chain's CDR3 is CASRGLAGEQFF. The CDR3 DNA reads TGTGCCAGCAGGGGACTAGCGGGGGAGCAGTTCTTC.

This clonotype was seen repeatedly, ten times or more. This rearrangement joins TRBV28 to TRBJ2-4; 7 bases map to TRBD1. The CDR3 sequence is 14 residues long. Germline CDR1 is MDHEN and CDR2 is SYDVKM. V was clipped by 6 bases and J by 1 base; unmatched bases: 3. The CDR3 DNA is TGTGCCAGCAGCGACAGGGCTGCCAAAAACATTCAGTACTTC. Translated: CASSDRAAKNIQYF.

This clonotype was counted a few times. The CDR3 loop reads CASSFYGEKLFF. Written as DNA, the CDR3 is TGTGCCAGCAGCTTTTATGGTGAAAAACTGTTTTTT. This chain uses TRBV7-9 with TRBJ1-4; D gene uncertain. The germline V gene has CDR1 SEHNR and CDR2 FQNEAQ (reference sequence). V was cut by 3 bases and J by 7 bases, with 6 bases left in between. The CDR3 length is 12 residues.

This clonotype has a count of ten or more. CDR3 in amino acids: CATSDLLTGNEQFF. The CDR3 DNA reads TGTGCCACCAGTGATTTGCTTACGGGCAATGAGCAGTTCTTC. The chain is built from TRBV24-1 and TRBJ2-1, with D uncertain. Trimming stripped 0 bases from V and 6 bases from J, with 8 bases between. In germline, CDR1 is KGHDR, CDR2 SFDVKD. The CDR3 covers 14 residues.

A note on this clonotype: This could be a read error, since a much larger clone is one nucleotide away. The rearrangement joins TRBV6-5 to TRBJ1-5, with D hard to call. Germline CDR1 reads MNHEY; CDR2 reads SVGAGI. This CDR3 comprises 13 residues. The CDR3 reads CARSYMPGQPQHF. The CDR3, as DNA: TGTGCCAGGAGTTATATGCCGGGCCAGCCCCAGCATTTT.

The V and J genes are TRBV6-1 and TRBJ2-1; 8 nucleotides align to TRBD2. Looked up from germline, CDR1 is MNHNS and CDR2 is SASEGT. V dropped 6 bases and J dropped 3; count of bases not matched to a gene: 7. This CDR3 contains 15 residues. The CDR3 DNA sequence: TGTGCCAGCAGGGAACGGCGGGGGGACTACAATGAGCAGTTCTTC. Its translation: CASRERRGDYNEQFF.